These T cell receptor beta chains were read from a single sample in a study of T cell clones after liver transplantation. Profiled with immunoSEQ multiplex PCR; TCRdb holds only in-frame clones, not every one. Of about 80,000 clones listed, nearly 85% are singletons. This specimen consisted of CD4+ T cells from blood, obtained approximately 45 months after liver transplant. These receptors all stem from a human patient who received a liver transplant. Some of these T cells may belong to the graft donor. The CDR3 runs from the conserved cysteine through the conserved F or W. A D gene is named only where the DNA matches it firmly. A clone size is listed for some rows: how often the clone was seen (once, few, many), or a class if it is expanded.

cdr3_aa: CASSEVVRGTGELFF; cdr3_nt: TGTGCCAGCAGTGAAGTAGTCAGGGGAACCGGGGAGCTGTTTTTT; j_call: TRBJ2-2; v_call: TRBV2; d_call: .; clone_size: .
cdr3_aa: CASSSPNLGGYTF; cdr3_nt: TGTGCCAGCTCATCCCCAAACTTGGGAGGCTACACCTTC; j_call: TRBJ1-2; v_call: TRBV18; d_call: .; clone_size: .
cdr3_aa: CASSLNIPLGEVANTGELFF; cdr3_nt: TGTGCCAGCAGCCTCAACATTCCATTGGGGGAGGTAGCGAACACCGGGGAGCTGTTTTTT; j_call: TRBJ2-2; v_call: TRBV11-3; d_call: .; clone_size: few
cdr3_aa: CASSMIDRVGNTIYF; cdr3_nt: TGTGCCAGCAGTATGATCGACAGGGTTGGAAACACCATATATTTT; j_call: TRBJ1-3; v_call: TRBV28; d_call: TRBD1; clone_size: few
cdr3_aa: CASSPLVATGELFF; cdr3_nt: TGTGCCAGCAGCCCACTAGTTGCCACCGGGGAGCTGTTTTTT; j_call: TRBJ2-2; v_call: TRBV5-4; d_call: .; clone_size: .
cdr3_aa: CASSLVPPETAYF; cdr3_nt: TGTGCCAGCAGCTTAGTACCTCCGGAGACAGCATACTTC; j_call: TRBJ2-7; v_call: TRBV11-2; d_call: .; clone_size: .
cdr3_aa: CASSWSPGSASNQPQHF; cdr3_nt: TGTGCCAGCAGCTGGTCCCCAGGGTCCGCGAGCAATCAGCCCCAGCATTTT; j_call: TRBJ1-5; v_call: TRBV7-8; d_call: .; clone_size: .
cdr3_aa: CASSPYNGNTIYF; cdr3_nt: TGTGCCAGCAGCCCGTACAATGGAAACACCATATATTTT; j_call: TRBJ1-3; v_call: TRBV7-9; d_call: .; clone_size: .
cdr3_aa: CASREGRTAYNEQFF; cdr3_nt: TGTGCCAGCAGGGAAGGGAGGACAGCCTACAATGAGCAGTTCTTC; j_call: TRBJ2-1; v_call: TRBV7-2; d_call: .; clone_size: .
cdr3_aa: CASSEEGLAFF; cdr3_nt: TGTGCCAGCAGTGAAGAGGGATTGGCTTTCTTT; j_call: TRBJ1-1; v_call: TRBV2; d_call: .; clone_size: .
cdr3_aa: CASSLGGGAVYEQYF; cdr3_nt: TGTGCCAGCAGCTTGGGGGGGGGCGCGGTCTACGAGCAGTACTTC; j_call: TRBJ2-7; v_call: TRBV5-4; d_call: .; clone_size: .
cdr3_aa: CASSLLLSQGNAKNIQYF; cdr3_nt: TGTGCCAGCAGTTTATTACTCTCGCAGGGGAATGCCAAAAACATTCAGTACTTC; j_call: TRBJ2-4; v_call: TRBV28; d_call: .; clone_size: .
cdr3_aa: CASSRQGLNEKLFF; cdr3_nt: TGTGCCAGCAGCAGACAGGGTCTTAATGAAAAACTGTTTTTT; j_call: TRBJ1-4; v_call: TRBV7-2; d_call: TRBD1; clone_size: .
cdr3_aa: CASSPYGQGPYNEQFF; cdr3_nt: TGTGCCAGCAGTCCTTACGGACAGGGACCCTACAATGAGCAGTTCTTC; j_call: TRBJ2-1; v_call: TRBV14; d_call: TRBD1; clone_size: .
cdr3_aa: CASSLGRDGPYEQYF; cdr3_nt: TGTGCCAGCAGCTTAGGACGGGACGGCCCCTACGAGCAGTACTTC; j_call: TRBJ2-7; v_call: TRBV7-2; d_call: .; clone_size: .
cdr3_aa: CASSQVTGYEQYF; cdr3_nt: TGCGCCAGCAGCCAAGTCACAGGTTACGAGCAGTACTTC; j_call: TRBJ2-7; v_call: TRBV5-1; d_call: .; clone_size: .
cdr3_aa: CASSERVRAQYF; cdr3_nt: TGTGCCAGCAGTGAGCGGGTAAGGGCGCAGTATTTT; j_call: TRBJ2-3; v_call: TRBV6-4; d_call: .; clone_size: .
cdr3_aa: CASRGTSGKAGELFF; cdr3_nt: TGTGCCAGCAGGGGGACTAGCGGGAAGGCCGGGGAGCTGTTTTTT; j_call: TRBJ2-2; v_call: TRBV2; d_call: TRBD2; clone_size: .
cdr3_aa: CASSVDSKETQYF; cdr3_nt: TGTGCCAGCAGCGTGGACAGCAAAGAGACCCAGTACTTC; j_call: TRBJ2-5; v_call: TRBV5-4; d_call: .; clone_size: .
cdr3_aa: CASSLWVTGVNTEAFF; cdr3_nt: TGTGCCAGCAGCTTATGGGTTACAGGGGTGAACACTGAAGCTTTCTTT; j_call: TRBJ1-1; v_call: TRBV11-2; d_call: TRBD1; clone_size: .
cdr3_aa: CASSVNRGGALYF; cdr3_nt: TGTGCCAGCAGCGTAAACAGGGGAGGGGCTCTGTACTTC; j_call: TRBJ2-7; v_call: TRBV14; d_call: .; clone_size: .
cdr3_aa: CASSPGGGFTEAFF; cdr3_nt: TGTGCCAGCTCTCCGGGGGGAGGTTTCACTGAAGCTTTCTTT; j_call: TRBJ1-1; v_call: TRBV18; d_call: .; clone_size: .
cdr3_aa: CASSVSFGTNYGYTF; cdr3_nt: TGTGCCAGCAGTGTATCCTTCGGGACGAATTATGGCTACACCTTC; j_call: TRBJ1-2; v_call: TRBV2; d_call: .; clone_size: few
cdr3_aa: CASSLGKPGLAGGLFPF; cdr3_nt: TGTGCCAGCAGTCTCGGCAAACCGGGACTAGCGGGAGGGCTCTTCCCGTTT; j_call: TRBJ2-7; v_call: TRBV28; d_call: TRBD2; clone_size: few
cdr3_aa: CASSSGQSYNEQFF; cdr3_nt: TGCGCCAGCAGCTCGGGACAGTCCTACAATGAGCAGTTCTTC; j_call: TRBJ2-1; v_call: TRBV5-1; d_call: TRBD1; clone_size: .
cdr3_aa: CASSLAGGANEKLFF; cdr3_nt: TGTGCCAGCAGCTTGGCGGGGGGAGCTAATGAAAAACTGTTTTTT; j_call: TRBJ1-4; v_call: TRBV5-6; d_call: .; clone_size: .
cdr3_aa: CASSYPPEQYF; cdr3_nt: TGTGCCAGCAGTTACCCCCCCGAGCAGTACTTC; j_call: TRBJ2-7; v_call: TRBV6-5; d_call: .; clone_size: .
cdr3_aa: CASSLELSQTYEQYF; cdr3_nt: TGTGCCAGCAGCTTAGAGTTATCACAGACCTACGAGCAGTACTTC; j_call: TRBJ2-7; v_call: TRBV7-2; d_call: .; clone_size: .
cdr3_aa: CASSSQGQNTEAFF; cdr3_nt: TGCGCCAGCAGCTCTCAAGGGCAGAACACTGAAGCTTTCTTT; j_call: TRBJ1-1; v_call: TRBV5-1; d_call: .; clone_size: .
cdr3_aa: CASSLDREKLFF; cdr3_nt: TGCGCCAGCAGCTTGGACAGGGAAAAACTGTTTTTT; j_call: TRBJ1-4; v_call: TRBV5-1; d_call: .; clone_size: .
cdr3_aa: CASSSGRGRLKGYTF; cdr3_nt: TGTGCCAGCAGTTCCGGGAGGGGGCGACTTAAAGGCTACACCTTC; j_call: TRBJ1-2; v_call: TRBV6-1; d_call: TRBD1; clone_size: .
cdr3_aa: CASSPRDSLSYEQYF; cdr3_nt: TGTGCCAGCAGTCCTCGGGACTCCCTCTCCTACGAGCAGTACTTC; j_call: TRBJ2-7; v_call: TRBV5-6; d_call: .; clone_size: .
cdr3_aa: CSVEVKGPYEQYF; cdr3_nt: TGCAGCGTTGAAGTAAAGGGGCCCTACGAGCAGTACTTC; j_call: TRBJ2-7; v_call: TRBV29-1; d_call: .; clone_size: .
cdr3_aa: CASSLVTAEAFF; cdr3_nt: TGTGCCAGCAGCTTAGTAACAGCTGAAGCTTTCTTT; j_call: TRBJ1-1; v_call: TRBV7-2; d_call: .; clone_size: .
cdr3_aa: CASSLSRLNTEAFF; cdr3_nt: TGTGCCAGCAGCTTATCGAGACTGAACACTGAAGCTTTCTTT; j_call: TRBJ1-1; v_call: TRBV7-9; d_call: .; clone_size: .
cdr3_aa: CASSLTSGTYEQYF; cdr3_nt: TGTGCCAGCAGCTTGACTAGCGGGACCTACGAGCAGTACTTC; j_call: TRBJ2-7; v_call: TRBV5-6; d_call: TRBD2; clone_size: .
cdr3_aa: CASRPEGNQPQHF; cdr3_nt: TGTGCCAGTAGGCCCGAGGGGAATCAGCCCCAGCATTTT; j_call: TRBJ1-5; v_call: TRBV19; d_call: .; clone_size: .
cdr3_aa: CASSLGQGARTTDTQYF; cdr3_nt: TGTGCCAGTAGTCTGGGGCAGGGGGCGAGGACCACAGATACGCAGTATTTT; j_call: TRBJ2-3; v_call: TRBV19; d_call: TRBD1; clone_size: .
cdr3_aa: CARRVVDGAYEQYF; cdr3_nt: TGTGCCAGAAGAGTGGTTGACGGGGCCTACGAGCAGTACTTC; j_call: TRBJ2-7; v_call: TRBV5-3; d_call: .; clone_size: .
cdr3_aa: CASSLHYGYTF; cdr3_nt: TGTGCCAGCAGTTTACACTATGGCTACACCTTC; j_call: TRBJ1-2; v_call: TRBV28; d_call: .; clone_size: few
cdr3_aa: CASIVQGAYEQYF; cdr3_nt: TGTGCCAGCATAGTACAGGGGGCCTACGAGCAGTACTTC; j_call: TRBJ2-7; v_call: TRBV6-1; d_call: TRBD1; clone_size: .
cdr3_aa: CASRQTSVYNEQFF; cdr3_nt: TGTGCCAGCAGACAGACTAGTGTCTACAATGAGCAGTTCTTC; j_call: TRBJ2-1; v_call: TRBV9; d_call: .; clone_size: .
cdr3_aa: CASSRADNTDTQYF; cdr3_nt: TGTGCCAGCAGTCGAGCGGATAACACAGATACGCAGTATTTT; j_call: TRBJ2-3; v_call: TRBV6-4; d_call: .; clone_size: .
cdr3_aa: CASSLALSQGSATGELFF; cdr3_nt: TGCGCCAGCAGCTTGGCCTTATCTCAGGGATCCGCAACCGGGGAGCTGTTTTTT; j_call: TRBJ2-2; v_call: TRBV5-1; d_call: .; clone_size: .
cdr3_aa: CASSLTDRGRNIQYF; cdr3_nt: TGTGCCAGCAGTCTAACCGACAGGGGAAGAAACATTCAGTACTTC; j_call: TRBJ2-4; v_call: TRBV28; d_call: TRBD1; clone_size: .